A single sample gave rise to the 8 T cell receptor beta chains below, sequenced in a study of OX40 agonist ivuxolimab in advanced cancers. The protocol was immunoSEQ multiplex PCR, while the TCRdb copy is restricted to in-frame clones and leaves out a portion. The sample lists about 21,000 clones; just under 75% were seen once. The sequences come from CD4+ or CD8+ T cells sorted from blood, collected in a trial of the OX40 agonist ivuxolimab. These receptors were obtained from an adult with an advanced solid tumor such as melanoma, head and neck, liver or kidney cancer.

This chain joins TRBV5-1 and TRBJ1-2; possible D gene TRBD1, 6 bases. The germline gives CDR1 SGHRS, CDR2 YFSETQ. Trimming shortened V by 2 bases and J by 7 bases, and 12 bases separated the two germline ends. CDR3 length: 13 amino acids. CDR3 amino acids: CASSFRGPSGYTF. In nucleotides, the CDR3 is TGCGCCAGCAGCTTTCGGGGGCCTAGTGGCTACACCTTC.

The V gene is TRBV18, the J gene TRBJ1-4; D is possibly TRBD1 (6 bases). The V gene lost 0 bases and the J gene lost 4 bases, with 12 bases spanning the gap. CDR1 is KGHSH and CDR2 is LQKENI in the germline V gene. This CDR3 is built from 16 residues. CDR3 bases: TGTGCCAGCTCACCACCGATGGGGGCATATAATGAAAAACTGTTTTTT. Its protein product is CASSPPMGAYNEKLFF.

This clone was seen once. This CDR3 is CASSVGLATNEQFF. The DNA of the CDR3 is TGCGCCAGCAGCGTGGGACTCGCCACCAATGAGCAGTTCTTC. V gene TRBV5-1 combines with J gene TRBJ2-1; D possibly corresponds to TRBD2 (6 bases). Germline V gene sequence: CDR1 SGHRS, CDR2 YFSETQ. This CDR3 is 14 amino acids long. Deletions cut 4 bases from V and 6 bases from J, with 14 bases between.

The V gene is TRBV6-5, the J gene TRBJ2-1; D remains ambiguous. Germline CDR1 reads MNHEY; CDR2 reads SVGAGI. Trimming shortened V by 2 bases and J by 1 base, and 9 bases separated the two germline ends. The CDR3 has 15 amino acids. In DNA form, the CDR3 reads TGTGCCAGCAGTTACGATGGGGTTTCCTACAATGAGCAGTTCTTC. It is translated as CASSYDGVSYNEQFF.

This chain uses TRBV19 with TRBJ2-1; no clear D. The CDR3 runs to 15 residues. Germline CDR1 LNHDA, CDR2 SQIVND (reference sequence). With 6 bases removed from V and 0 bases from J, the gap between germline ends came to 12 bases. In nucleotides, the CDR3 is TGTGCCAGTAGCCCCGACTGGAGCTCCTACAATGAGCAGTTCTTC. Its protein is CASSPDWSSYNEQFF. The whole variable domain, filled in from reference TRBV19 and TRBJ2-1, reads DGGITQSPKYLFRKEGQNVTLSCEQNLNHDAMYWYRQDPGQGLRLIYYSQIVNDFQKGDIAEGYSVSREKKESFPLTVTSAQKNPTAFYLCASSPDWSSYNEQFFGPGTRLTVL.

The chain employs TRBV5-8 and TRBJ1-1; D is unresolved. The CDR3 length is 14 residues. The germline V gene has CDR1 SGHTS and CDR2 YDEGEE. With 4 bases removed from V and 0 bases from J, the gap between germline ends came to 10 bases. CDR3 residues: CASSLDILNTEAFF. The CDR3 DNA is TGTGCCAGCAGCCTAGACATCCTGAACACTGAAGCTTTCTTT.

The gene calls are TRBV2 and TRBJ2-7; perhaps TRBD2 as D (6 bases). The V end lost 3 bases, the J end lost 2 bases, and 8 bases lay between the germline ends. Germline V gene lookup returns CDR1 SNHLY and CDR2 FYNNEI. The CDR3 contains 13 residues. Here the CDR3 DNA reads TGTGCCAGCAGTGAGGACTATCCCTACGAGCAGTACTTC. Translating it yields CASSEDYPYEQYF.

This rearrangement joins TRBV7-9 to TRBJ1-1; D is ambiguous. The CDR3 has 12 amino acids. The germline V gene encodes CDR1 SEHNR and CDR2 FQNEAQ (reference sequence). V lost 2 bases and J 5 bases, leaving 6 bases between the germline ends. CDR3 loop: CASSLQLTEAFF. DNA of the CDR3: TGTGCCAGCAGCTTACAGTTAACTGAAGCTTTCTTT.